The 24 T cell receptor beta chains listed next were all sequenced from one sample in a study of cytomegalovirus exposure and HLA in healthy donors (dated by TCRdb to 2017 to 2019). Receptors were amplified or captured by the immunoSEQ multiplex PCR assay. TCRdb took over this immuneACCESS table, retaining in-frame rearrangements with V and J assigned. Such tables are incomplete; in checked studies, under half of the missing clones stem from an unresolved V gene, and the remainder is unexplained. The sample data list more than 75,000 clones, and 85% to 95% of these were observed just once. The ten largest clones take up approximately 0.69% of the sample. What was sequenced was PBMCs. Receptors originate from a man aged 18 to 30 in good health and CMV-seronegative.

A note on this clone: One junction end does not reproduce the germline sequence, and a read error may be involved. CDR3: CASSLAGGPREQYF. CDR3 bases: TGTGCCAGCAGCCTAGCGGGAGGGCCGCGTGAGCAGTACTTC. This rearrangement joins TRBV7-2 to TRBJ2-7; 12 bases fit TRBD2. Germline V gene lookup returns CDR1 SGHTA and CDR2 FQGNSA. This CDR3 is built from 14 residues.

J is TRBJ2-3 and V is TRBV5-4, with 8 positions matching TRBD2. Germline CDR1 SGHNT, CDR2 YYREEE (reference sequence). The CDR3 is 16 amino acids. V was pared by 4 bases and J by 6 bases, with 13 bases of the junction left unmatched. The CDR3 sequence: CASSTASGPRGDTQYF. The CDR3 nucleotides read TGTGCCAGCAGCACCGCTAGCGGGCCCCGGGGGGATACGCAGTATTTT.

The chain links TRBV9 to TRBJ2-6; D ambiguous. Per germline, CDR1 SGDLS and CDR2 YYNGEE. Trimming cost V 4 bases and J 0 bases, with 8 bases left between them. This CDR3 has 15 residues. CDR3 nucleotides: TGTGCCAGCAGCCCCGTACTCTCTGGGGCCAACGTCCTGACTTTC. This sequence encodes CASSPVLSGANVLTF.

The gene calls are TRBV12-5 and TRBJ2-2; 10 bases match TRBD1. The CDR3 is 17 amino acids. Germline V gene lookup returns CDR1 LGHNT and CDR2 FRNRAP. With V trimmed by 4 bases and J by 5 bases, 10 bases remained unmatched. CDR3 sequence reads: CASGSRWTGGRTGELFF. The CDR3 DNA reads as TGTGCTAGTGGTTCTAGATGGACAGGGGGACGGACCGGGGAGCTGTTTTTT.

This clone was recorded only once. V and J are TRBV5-1 and TRBJ2-1, with 9 bases identical to TRBD1. Germline CDR1 and CDR2: SGHRS and YFSETQ. The CDR3 has 15 amino acids. V gave up 2 bases and J gave up 3 bases; unmatched junction bases: 3. The CDR3 is CASSLVGQGYNEQFF. CDR3 bases: TGCGCCAGCAGCTTAGTGGGACAGGGCTACAATGAGCAGTTCTTC.

This chain joins TRBV6-1 and TRBJ1-3; D is unclear. Germline V lookup: CDR1 MNHNS, CDR2 SASEGT. This CDR3 region has 11 residues. Here the CDR3 reads CAHSSGNTIYF. DNA of the CDR3: TGTGCACACAGCTCTGGAAACACCATATATTTT.

J is TRBJ1-1 and V is TRBV30, with D possibly TRBD1 on 5 matching bases. CDR1 and CDR2 (germline): GTSNPN, SVGIG (reference sequence). V was cut by 3 bases and J by 5 bases, with 13 bases left in between. The CDR3 has 13 amino acids. The CDR3 is CAWRGGWMTEAFF. CDR3 nucleotide sequence: TGTGCCTGGAGGGGGGGGTGGATGACTGAAGCTTTCTTT.

This chain uses TRBV5-1 with TRBJ1-2; possible D gene TRBD1, 5 bases. Trimming shortened V by 5 bases and J by 3 bases, and 8 bases separated the two germline ends. Germline assignment: CDR1 SGHRS and CDR2 YFSETQ. This CDR3 is built from 12 residues. The CDR3 DNA reads TGCGCCAGCAGAGGGGATGACTATGGCTACACCTTC. Translation: CASRGDDYGYTF.

A word on this clone: This sample also contains other DNA sequences that code for the same CDR3. The chain has TRBV29-1 and TRBJ1-2, with D unresolved. Trimming pared 2 bases from V and 4 bases from J, leaving 14 bases between. CDR3 length: 14 amino acids. Germline CDR1 and CDR2: SQVTM and ANQGSEA. The CDR3 region is CSVEPEGFGYGYTF. The CDR3 DNA reads as TGCAGCGTTGAACCGGAGGGATTCGGCTATGGCTACACCTTC.

This rearrangement joins TRBV10-1 to TRBJ1-2, with D perhaps TRBD1 (6 bases). This CDR3 is 14 amino acids long. Germline CDR1 and CDR2: WNHNN and SYGVQD (reference sequence). Trimming shortened V by 5 bases and J by 2 bases, and 12 bases separated the two germline ends. Written as DNA, the CDR3 is TGCGCCAGCAGTCCGGGAACAGGGAACTATGGCTACACCTTC. This translates into CASSPGTGNYGYTF.

This clone came up once. The CDR3 region is CASSESKHSYNEQFF. As DNA, the CDR3 is TGCGCCAGCAGTGAGTCAAAGCACTCCTACAATGAGCAGTTCTTC. The J gene is TRBJ2-1, the V gene TRBV10-1; D remains unclear. The V end was cut by 0 bases, the J end by 0 bases, with 6 bases between. The CDR3 is 15 amino acids. Per the germline V gene, CDR1 is WNHNN and CDR2 is SYGVQD (reference sequence).

The chain employs TRBV10-3 and TRBJ1-2; no clear D gene. The CDR3 totals 16 residues. CDR1 and CDR2 from the germline V gene are ENHRY and SYGVKD. V was cut by 0 bases and J by 7 bases, with 18 bases left in between. The CDR3 coding sequence is TGTGCCATCAGTGAGTCGTTCGGGAAGGGCAGCTCTGGCTACACCTTC. This gives the protein CAISESFGKGSSGYTF.

The chain uses TRBV15 and TRBJ2-3, with D perhaps matching TRBD2 (6 bases). CDR1 and CDR2 from the germline V gene are LNHNV and YYDKDF (reference sequence). The CDR3 is made up of 17 amino acids. The ends were cut back, 3 bases at V and 0 bases at J, with 16 bases in the middle. The CDR3: CATSSRRDFPSTDTQYF. CDR3 coding DNA: TGTGCCACCAGCAGCAGAAGGGACTTTCCTAGCACAGATACGCAGTATTTT.

The V and J genes are TRBV19 and TRBJ1-2; 8 bases agree with TRBD1. This CDR3 is 16 amino acids long. V was clipped by 5 bases and J by 1 base; unmatched bases: 9. Germline lookup yields CDR1 LNHDA and CDR2 SQIVND (reference sequence). The CDR3 region is CASSFVDGQGNYGYTF. DNA of the CDR3: TGTGCCAGTAGTTTTGTCGACGGACAGGGTAACTATGGCTACACCTTC.

The gene calls are TRBV19 and TRBJ1-5; D is perhaps TRBD1 (6 bases). The germline V and J ends were trimmed by 6 bases and 6 bases, with 15 bases remaining between them. The germline V gene has CDR1 LNHDA and CDR2 SQIVND (reference sequence). The CDR3 is 14 residues long. The CDR3 nucleotides read TGTGCCAGTAGCCCAGGGGATTTTCGTCAGCCCCAGCATTTT. This encodes CASSPGDFRQPQHF.

This chain joins TRBV7-8 and TRBJ1-1, with 8 bases lining up with TRBD1. CDR3 length equals 14 residues. The germline gives CDR1 SGHVS, CDR2 FQNEAQ. With V trimmed by 4 bases and J by 4 bases, 5 bases remained unmatched. The CDR3 loop is CASSSRGQGTEAFF. In DNA form, the CDR3 reads TGTGCCAGCAGCTCCAGGGGGCAGGGCACTGAAGCTTTCTTT.

The chain combines TRBV30 with TRBJ1-1, with 7 nucleotides matching TRBD1. This CDR3 spans 13 amino acids. The V gene end was trimmed by 2 bases and the J gene end by 5 bases; junction bases not matched to a gene: 5. The germline CDR1 and CDR2 sequences are GTSNPN and SVGIG (reference sequence). CDR3 in amino acids: CAWSHETGTEAFF. CDR3 bases: TGTGCCTGGAGTCACGAGACAGGGACTGAAGCTTTCTTT. The variable domain in full, with the rest retrieved from reference TRBV30 and TRBJ1-1, is SQTIHQWPATLVQPVGSPLSLECTVEGTSNPNLYWYRQAAGRGLQLLFYSVGIGQISSEVPQNLSASRPQDRQFILSSKKLLLSDSGFYLCAWSHETGTEAFFGQGTRLTVV.

The chain has TRBV4-1 and TRBJ2-7, with D possibly being TRBD1 (5 bases). With 1 base removed from V and 3 bases from J, the gap between germline ends came to 13 bases. Germline lookup yields CDR1 MGHRA and CDR2 YSYEKL. The CDR3 sequence is 15 residues long. As DNA, the CDR3 is TGCGCCAGCAGCCAAGTCCGACAGAGCTACTACGAGCAGTACTTC. Its protein is CASSQVRQSYYEQYF.

This chain connects TRBV7-8 to TRBJ2-1; 13 bases agree with TRBD2. Per germline, CDR1 SGHVS and CDR2 FQNEAQ. The V segment lost 5 bases and the J segment 8 bases; nucleotides outside the gene matches: 9. CDR3 length: 16 amino acids. CDR3 in amino acids: CASSLGTSGTEDEQFF. As DNA, the CDR3 is TGTGCCAGCAGCCTCGGGACTAGCGGGACCGAAGATGAGCAGTTCTTC.

The rearrangement joins TRBV5-4 to TRBJ1-2; 8 nucleotides align to TRBD1. The CDR3 has 13 amino acids. The J segment lost 8 bases and the V segment lost 1 base, leaving 4 bases of the junction unmatched. Germline lookup yields CDR1 SGHNT and CDR2 YYREEE (reference sequence). CDR3 protein: CASSLTGGQGYTF. For the CDR3, the DNA is TGTGCCAGCAGCTTGACAGGGGGGCAGGGCTACACCTTC.

V usage is TRBV2 and J usage is TRBJ1-5, with D hard to call. This CDR3 comprises 13 residues. The V gene's germline CDR1 is SNHLY and CDR2 FYNNEI. With 8 bases removed from V and 7 bases from J, the gap between germline ends came to 15 bases. In DNA form, the CDR3 reads TGTGCCAGCCAACTGGAGAGCACACAGCCCCAGCATTTT. Translating it yields CASQLESTQPQHF.

This clone was counted a single time. The CDR3 DNA sequence: TGTGCCAGCAGCACACACCCAGGCAGGGACTATGGCTACACCTTC. Translation gives CASSTHPGRDYGYTF. The J gene is TRBJ1-2, the V gene TRBV5-4, with a possible D match to TRBD1 (5 bases). V lost 4 bases and J 3 bases, leaving 16 bases between the germline ends. The germline V gene has CDR1 SGHNT and CDR2 YYREEE (reference sequence). The CDR3 extends over 15 amino acids.

The chain joins TRBV5-6 to TRBJ2-5, with D perhaps matching TRBD2 (7 bases). The CDR3 length is 16 residues. The germline gives CDR1 SGHDT, CDR2 YYEEEE. Trimming left V 5 bases short and J 4 bases short, with 21 bases between. CDR3 region: CASSYGPGGSRETQYF. The CDR3 DNA follows: TGTGCCAGCAGTTACGGGCCGGGGGGCTCACGAGAGACCCAGTACTTC.

The chain recombines TRBV2 with TRBJ2-6; 7 bases are a match to TRBD1. The CDR3 contains 18 residues. CDR1 is SNHLY, CDR2 FYNNEI, per germline. With V trimmed by 5 bases and J by 0 bases, 10 bases remained unmatched. CDR3 DNA sequence: TGTGCCAGCAGTCAAACTGGACAGGAATACTCTGGGGCCAACGTCCTGACTTTC. This encodes CASSQTGQEYSGANVLTF.